The 15 T cell receptor beta chains below were found in one sample sequenced in a study of blood T cell repertoires in COVID-19. Assay used: immunoSEQ multiplex PCR; TCRdb lists only in-frame clones, some missing. The repertoire holds about 88,000 clones, with about 83% as singletons. The specimen was peripheral blood. These receptors all stem from a woman aged 60-75 years with COVID-19, enrolled during active disease.

Written as DNA, the CDR3 is TGTGCCAGCAGTGACAGAGGTAATTCACCCCTCCACTTT. Translation gives CASSDRGNSPLHF. The chain carries TRBV27 and TRBJ1-6, with D possibly matching TRBD1 (5 bases). The V gene lost 5 bases and the J gene lost 6 bases, with 8 bases spanning the gap. The length of the CDR3 is 13 residues. CDR1 and CDR2 from the germline V gene are MNHEY and SMNVEV (reference sequence).

This sequence joins TRBV30 and TRBJ1-1; D gene unclear. The CDR3 spans 13 residues. Deletions cut 3 bases from V and 4 bases from J, with 12 bases between. Germline assignment: CDR1 GTSNPN and CDR2 SVGIG (reference sequence). This CDR3 is CAWRTSRSTEAFF. The CDR3 nucleotides are TGTGCCTGGAGGACATCCCGTAGCACTGAAGCTTTCTTT. Drawing the rest from reference TRBV30 and TRBJ1-1, the complete variable domain is SQTIHQWPATLVQPVGSPLSLECTVEGTSNPNLYWYRQAAGRGLQLLFYSVGIGQISSEVPQNLSASRPQDRQFILSSKKLLLSDSGFYLCAWRTSRSTEAFFGQGTRLTVV.

The chain recombines TRBV5-8 with TRBJ2-7, with unresolved D. CDR3 length: 12 residues. In germline, CDR1 is SGHTS, CDR2 YDEGEE. The V end was cut by 4 bases, the J end by 3 bases, with 8 bases between. The CDR3 DNA reads TGTGCCAGCAGCCTCCTCCTCTACGAGCAGTACTTC. Its protein is CASSLLLYEQYF.

Only a few counts were recorded for this clone. The chain is built from TRBV6-5 and TRBJ1-2; 7 positions match TRBD1. Germline CDR1 and CDR2: MNHEY and SVGAGI. V lost 10 bases to trimming and J lost 9 bases; unmatched junction nucleotides: 17. CDR3 length: 14 residues. The CDR3 spells CANGPLNRGGRYTF. The CDR3, as DNA: TGTGCCAACGGTCCCTTGAACAGGGGAGGTCGCTACACCTTC.

The table lists this clone with a few counts. The rearrangement uses TRBV4-2 and TRBJ2-7, with D maybe TRBD2 (5 bases). Germline lookup yields CDR1 LGHNA and CDR2 YNFKEQ. Trimming pared 0 bases from V and 3 bases from J, leaving 18 bases between. This CDR3 is 17 amino acids long. CDR3 DNA: TGTGCCAGCAGCCAAGAGGGCAGGACTGTAGGACTCTACGAGCAGTACTTC. Encoded protein: CASSQEGRTVGLYEQYF.

The V call is TRBV6-5, the J call TRBJ1-1; unclear D gene. The V end was cut by 5 bases, the J end by 0 bases, with 10 bases between. The CDR3 is made up of 14 amino acids. In germline, CDR1 is MNHEY, CDR2 SVGAGI. The CDR3 DNA follows: TGTGCCAGCAGTCACAGTGGGTTGAACACTGAAGCTTTCTTT. Amino acid sequence: CASSHSGLNTEAFF.

V usage is TRBV27 and J usage is TRBJ1-2; 7 nucleotides match TRBD1. Germline CDR1 is MNHEY and CDR2 is SMNVEV (reference sequence). This CDR3 has 14 residues. The V and J ends lost 6 bases and 3 bases, in that order; junction bases with no gene match: 7. The CDR3 nucleotides are TGTGCCAGCAGGCAACAGGGGTCTGACTATGGCTACACCTTC. It is translated as CASRQQGSDYGYTF.

In its sample, this clone was seen once. The chain has TRBV7-3 and TRBJ2-2, with D perhaps matching TRBD2 (5 bases). Trimming cost V 2 bases and J 0 bases, with 7 bases left between them. This CDR3 has 15 residues. Germline V gene data show CDR1 as SGHTA and CDR2 as FQGTGA. The CDR3 region has the DNA TGTGCCAGCAGCTTAGAGGGTACGAACACCGGGGAGCTGTTTTTT. This sequence encodes CASSLEGTNTGELFF.

This clone was observed once. The gene calls are TRBV27 and TRBJ2-5; 8 bases are shared with TRBD1. This CDR3 has 15 residues. The V segment lost 0 bases and the J segment 4 bases; nucleotides outside the gene matches: 4. Germline V CDR1 and CDR2: MNHEY, SMNVEV (reference sequence). The CDR3 protein is CASSLSSRGRETQYF. Written as DNA, the CDR3 is TGTGCCAGCAGTTTATCTAGCAGGGGGCGAGAGACCCAGTACTTC.

This chain joins TRBV4-1 and TRBJ1-2, with 9 bases that match TRBD1. The germline V gene encodes CDR1 MGHRA and CDR2 YSYEKL. V trimming: 4 bases; J trimming: 0 bases; junction bases outside the gene matches: 3. This CDR3 contains 15 residues. The CDR3 DNA reads as TGCGCCAGCAGCCCGCGACAGGGGGCTAACTATGGCTACACCTTC. Its translation is CASSPRQGANYGYTF.

V gene TRBV18 combines with J gene TRBJ2-1; 9 positions agree with TRBD2. Trimming cost V 2 bases and J 7 bases; bases outside gene matches: 9. This CDR3 has 16 residues. Germline-derived CDR1 and CDR2 are KGHSH and LQKENI. The CDR3 region has the DNA TGTGCCAGCTCACCATACCGCAGCGGGGGGTCGAATGAGCAGTTCTTC. It is translated as CASSPYRSGGSNEQFF.

The chain couples TRBV25-1 to TRBJ2-5; tentatively, D is TRBD1 (6 bases). The germline CDR1 and CDR2 sequences are MGHDK and SYGVNS. The CDR3 has 14 residues. The V end lost 5 bases, the J end lost 1 base, and 11 bases lay between the germline ends. The CDR3, as DNA: TGTGCCAGCAGTTATGCGGACAGCCAAGAGACCCAGTACTTC. It encodes CASSYADSQETQYF.

J is TRBJ1-5 and V is TRBV6-5; 7 bases are shared with TRBD1. CDR3 length equals 14 residues. The ends lost 8 bases at V and 4 bases at J; junction bases unmatched: 8. Per germline, CDR1 MNHEY and CDR2 SVGAGI. The CDR3 DNA reads as TGTGCCAGCTTCTTCGGACAGGCTAATCAGCCCCAGCATTTT. This codes for CASFFGQANQPQHF.

This chain joins TRBV7-2 and TRBJ1-2; a possible D gene is TRBD1 (5 bases). The CDR3 covers 15 residues. V lost 1 base to trimming and J lost 5 bases, with 14 bases between them. CDR1 and CDR2 (germline): SGHTA, FQGNSA. The CDR3 spells CASSLDGPGVYGYTF. The CDR3 nucleotides are TGTGCCAGCAGCTTAGACGGTCCGGGGGTTTATGGCTACACCTTC.

The chain employs TRBV7-2 and TRBJ1-1; D is uncertain. Germline CDR1 reads SGHTA; CDR2 reads FQGNSA. Trimming cost V 6 bases and J 0 bases, with 8 bases left between them. The CDR3 runs to 13 residues. CDR3 DNA sequence: TGTGCCAGCAGGGCCCAAATGAACACTGAAGCTTTCTTT. This encodes CASRAQMNTEAFF. Filled out from reference TRBV7-2 and TRBJ1-1, the complete variable domain reads GAGVSQSPSNKVTEKGKDVELRCDPISGHTALYWYRQSLGQGLEFLIYFQGNSAPDKSGLPSDRFSAERTGGSVSTLTIQRTQQEDSAVYLCASRAQMNTEAFFGQGTRLTVV.